In this sample, the clone carrying this TCR beta chain turned up once. Per germline, CDR1 SGDLS and CDR2 YYNGEE. Trimming stripped 3 bases from V and 1 base from J, with 11 bases between. The CDR3 covers 14 residues. The sample originates from a study of blood T cell repertoires in COVID-19. The overall study: Sample material is recorded as cDNA or gDNA derived from T cells, B-cell-depleted T cells, or PBMCs.

Individuals drawn from around 25 US areas were roughly 18 to 95 years old. Sequencing used immunoSEQ multiplex PCR; TCRdb keeps in-frame clones, though not all of them. Of 150,000 to 200,000 clones in the sample, more than 65% were seen once. The sequence derives from a man over 45 who had recovered from COVID-19. Sequencing was done on a sample of PBMCs or T cells enriched from blood (not recorded which). V and J are TRBV9 and TRBJ2-7; the D gene is possibly TRBD1 (6 bases). This CDR3 reads CASSEGDQSYEQYF. CDR3 in DNA: TGTGCCAGCAGCGAGGGGGACCAGTCCTACGAGCAGTACTTC. The variable domain in full, with the rest retrieved from reference TRBV9 and TRBJ2-7, is DSGVTQTPKHLITATGQRVTLRCSPRSGDLSVYWYQQSLDQGLQFLIQYYNGEERAKGNILERFSAQQFPDLHSELNLSSLELGDSALYFCASSEGDQSYEQYFGPGTRLTVT.